Listed below are T cell receptor beta chains from one sample, sequenced in a study of tumor-infiltrating lymphocytes in primary liver carcinoma. One entry per CDR3 protein, called by TCRdb with MiXCR from the multiplex PCR reads. Of fewer than 400,000 distinct CDR3 sequences in the sample, over 55% were seen once. The sequenced sample consisted of peripheral blood. These receptors were taken from a man in his forties or fifties with primary liver carcinoma and hepatitis B virus infection. Both conserved end residues are part of each CDR3. A D gene is named only where the DNA matches it firmly. Clone size appears in some rows only: once, few, many, or a class for an expanded clone.

j_gene: TRBJ2-3
v_gene: TRBV5-1
abundance: NA
len: 15
d_gene: TRBD2
CDR3nt: TGCGCCAGAAGCTTGGAACTAGCGGGAGAGGGGACGCAGTATTTT
CDR3aa: CARSLELAGEGTQYF

j_gene: TRBJ2-3
v_gene: TRBV24-1
abundance: NA
len: 12
d_gene: NA
CDR3nt: TGTGCCACCAGTGGTCTACCAGATACGCAGTATTTT
CDR3aa: CATSGLPDTQYF

j_gene: TRBJ2-7
v_gene: TRBV6-2/TRBV6-3
abundance: NA
len: 15
d_gene: TRBD2
CDR3nt: TGTGCCAGCAGTTACCCGGGACTAGCGAGCTACGAGCAGCACTTC
CDR3aa: CASSYPGLASYEQHF

j_gene: TRBJ1-2
v_gene: TRBV7-2
abundance: once
len: 12
d_gene: NA
CDR3nt: TGTGCCAGCACTTTAGTCCCCTATGGCTACACCTTC
CDR3aa: CASTLVPYGYTF

j_gene: TRBJ1-2
v_gene: TRBV7-8
abundance: once
len: 15
d_gene: NA
CDR3nt: TGTGACAGCAGCTTATTGAGGGGGGAAAACTATGGCTACACCTTC
CDR3aa: CDSSLLRGENYGYTF

j_gene: TRBJ2-7
v_gene: TRBV4-1
abundance: many
len: 14
d_gene: TRBD1
CDR3nt: TGCGCCAGCAGCCAAGGACAGGGACCAGGGGAGCAGTACTTC
CDR3aa: CASSQGQGPGEQYF

j_gene: TRBJ1-4
v_gene: TRBV4-2
abundance: NA
len: 16
d_gene: NA
CDR3nt: TGTGCCAGCAGCCAAGAGGGGGAGACAACTAATGAAAAACTGTTTTTT
CDR3aa: CASSQEGETTNEKLFF

j_gene: TRBJ2-3
v_gene: TRBV12-5
abundance: NA
len: 13
d_gene: NA
CDR3nt: TGTGCTAGTGCCCTACCTCCCTATGATACGCAGTATTTT
CDR3aa: CASALPPYDTQYF

j_gene: TRBJ1-5
v_gene: TRBV15
abundance: NA
len: 16
d_gene: TRBD1
CDR3nt: TGTGCCACCAGCAGAAGCAGGGGGCTGAGCAATCAGCCCCAGCATTTT
CDR3aa: CATSRSRGLSNQPQHF

j_gene: TRBJ1-1
v_gene: TRBV7-9
abundance: NA
len: 13
d_gene: NA
CDR3nt: TGTGCCAGCAGTAAACCGCTGAACACTGAAGCTTTCTTT
CDR3aa: CASSKPLNTEAFF

j_gene: TRBJ2-7
v_gene: TRBV28
abundance: NA
len: 16
d_gene: TRBD2
CDR3nt: TGTGCCAGCAGTACGCGACTAGCGGGAGTAGGATACGAGCAGTACTTC
CDR3aa: CASSTRLAGVGYEQYF

j_gene: TRBJ2-2
v_gene: TRBV11-2
abundance: NA
len: 15
d_gene: TRBD2
CDR3nt: TGTGCCAGCAGCTTAAAAGCGGGGGGCACCGGGGAGCTGTTTTTT
CDR3aa: CASSLKAGGTGELFF

j_gene: TRBJ1-3
v_gene: TRBV6-6
abundance: NA
len: 14
d_gene: NA
CDR3nt: TGTGCCAGCACCTTAAGAGGGGTTGGAAACACCATATATTTT
CDR3aa: CASTLRGVGNTIYF

j_gene: TRBJ2-7
v_gene: TRBV29-1
abundance: NA
len: 14
d_gene: NA
CDR3nt: TGCAGCGTTGTGGCAGGAGCCCCTCTACACGAGCAGTACTTC
CDR3aa: CSVVAGAPLHEQYF

j_gene: TRBJ2-1
v_gene: TRBV6-2/TRBV6-3
abundance: NA
len: 15
d_gene: NA
CDR3nt: TGTGCTAGCAGACCCGACTTGGGGCACTACAATAAGCAGTTCTTC
CDR3aa: CASRPDLGHYNKQFF

j_gene: TRBJ2-6
v_gene: TRBV29-1
abundance: NA
len: 17
d_gene: TRBD1
CDR3nt: TGCAGCGTCGCTAGACAGGGGGCAGTAACTGGGGCCAACGTCCTGGCTTTC
CDR3aa: CSVARQGAVTGANVLAF

j_gene: TRBJ2-1
v_gene: TRBV11-2
abundance: NA
len: 13
d_gene: NA
CDR3nt: TGTGCCAGCAGCTCAGAGATGTACAATGAACAGTTCTTC
CDR3aa: CASSSEMYNEQFF

j_gene: TRBJ2-6
v_gene: TRBV4-1
abundance: many
len: 19
d_gene: NA
CDR3nt: TGCGCCAGCAGCGACATGGCGGCAGGCATTGCTTCTGGGGCCAACGTCCTGACTTTC
CDR3aa: CASSDMAAGIASGANVLTF